A single sample is the source of the 30 T cell receptor beta chains below, sequenced in a study of blood T cell repertoires in COVID-19. Profiling relied on immunoSEQ multiplex PCR, and the TCRdb table lists in-frame clones only, not all of them. The sample has 49,000 or so clones; around nine tenths are singletons. Sequencing was carried out using peripheral blood. The receptors shown here come from a man in his forties or fifties with acute or convalescent COVID-19.

The CDR3 bases are TGCAGCGCCGAGGGTGTTGGCGATGAGCAGTTCTTC. Its protein is CSAEGVGDEQFF. The V and J genes are TRBV29-1 and TRBJ2-1, with D perhaps matching TRBD2 (5 bases). CDR1 SQVTM and CDR2 ANQGSEA come from the germline V gene. This CDR3 is built from 12 residues. The germline V and J ends were trimmed by 7 bases and 8 bases, with 15 bases remaining between them.

V gene TRBV11-1 combines with J gene TRBJ2-2; 12 nucleotides match TRBD2. Germline trimming cut 1 base from V and 5 bases from J; bases unmatched to any gene: 2. This CDR3 is built from 16 residues. Germline V lookup: CDR1 SGHAT, CDR2 FQDESV (reference sequence). This CDR3 is CASSLGTSGITGELFF. CDR3 coding DNA: TGTGCCAGCAGCTTAGGGACTAGCGGGATTACCGGGGAGCTGTTTTTT.

The V and J genes are TRBV20-1 and TRBJ2-3, with a tentative D call TRBD2 (6 bases). CDR1 is DFQATT, CDR2 SNEGSKA, per germline (reference sequence). Trimming took 3 bases from V and 2 from J, leaving 9 bases between them. There are 13 residues in the CDR3. In DNA form, the CDR3 reads TGCAGTGCTAGTCGGGGGATCACAGATACGCAGTATTTT. Amino acid sequence: CSASRGITDTQYF.

The chain combines TRBV6-2 or TRBV6-3 with TRBJ1-2; D gene uncertain. Per the germline V gene, CDR1 is MNHEY and CDR2 is SVGEGT. There are 15 residues in the CDR3. Deletions cut 5 bases from V and 4 bases from J, with 17 bases between. In nucleotides, the CDR3 is TGTGCCAGCAGTAGCGGGGATCCCCGTCTCTATGGCTACACCTTC. This gives the protein CASSSGDPRLYGYTF.

The chain links TRBV24-1 to TRBJ2-1, with TRBD2 identical over 7 bases. CDR3 length equals 16 residues. V shed 5 bases and J 3 bases; nucleotides not matched to a gene: 9. The V gene's germline CDR1 is KGHDR and CDR2 SFDVKD. CDR3 amino acids: CATSGWLADNYNEQFF. CDR3 coding DNA: TGTGCCACCAGTGGATGGCTAGCGGATAACTACAATGAGCAGTTCTTC.

This rearrangement joins TRBV6-6 to TRBJ1-5, with a tentative D call TRBD1 (5 bases). The CDR3 runs 14 residues. With 4 bases removed from V and 3 bases from J, the gap between germline ends came to 10 bases. From germline, CDR1 is MNHNY and CDR2 SVGAGI (reference sequence). CDR3 sequence reads: CASSSGLINQPQHF. The DNA of the CDR3 is TGTGCCAGCAGTTCGGGACTTATCAATCAGCCCCAGCATTTT.

The chain is built from TRBV2 and TRBJ2-5, with D unclear. Trimming took off 7 bases at V and 2 bases at J, with 11 bases between the two ends. Looked up from germline, CDR1 is SNHLY and CDR2 is FYNNEI. The CDR3 spans 13 residues. CDR3 sequence: CASKFTRQETQYF. CDR3 nucleotide sequence: TGTGCCAGCAAGTTCACGAGACAAGAGACCCAGTACTTC.

This clone was observed once. This rearrangement joins TRBV9 to TRBJ2-5; 8 bases are shared with TRBD1. The V gene end was trimmed by 4 bases and the J gene end by 5 bases; junction bases not matched to a gene: 7. The germline V gene encodes CDR1 SGDLS and CDR2 YYNGEE. This CDR3 has 14 amino acids. The CDR3 region is CASSQGASWETQYF. The CDR3 DNA sequence: TGTGCCAGCAGCCAGGGGGCTAGCTGGGAGACCCAGTACTTC.

The chain is built from TRBV28 and TRBJ1-1, with a possible D match to TRBD1 (6 bases). The V gene lost 3 bases and the J gene lost 4 bases, with 12 bases spanning the gap. Germline CDR1 MDHEN, CDR2 SYDVKM. There are 14 residues in the CDR3. The CDR3 sequence is CASSLGAGLTEAFF. In nucleotides, the CDR3 is TGTGCCAGCAGTTTGGGGGCAGGGCTCACTGAAGCTTTCTTT.

The chain joins TRBV19 to TRBJ1-2, with a weak D call TRBD1 (6 bases). Germline values: CDR1 LNHDA, CDR2 SQIVND (reference sequence). Deletions cut 4 bases from V and 8 bases from J, with 20 bases between. This CDR3 has 15 residues. This CDR3 reads CASSTPQTGKDGYTF. The CDR3 DNA reads as TGTGCCAGTAGTACGCCCCAAACAGGGAAAGACGGCTACACCTTC.

CDR3 protein: CAISEDRGPSYEQYF. The CDR3 DNA sequence: TGTGCCATCAGTGAGGACAGGGGTCCCTCCTACGAGCAGTACTTC. The chain has TRBV10-3 and TRBJ2-7; TRBD1 agrees at 8 bases. Germline V gene data show CDR1 as ENHRY and CDR2 as SYGVKD. The CDR3 is made up of 15 amino acids. J was trimmed by 0 bases and V by 2 bases; bases with no gene match: 3.

This chain uses TRBV29-1 with TRBJ2-4; D uncertain. The CDR3 is 12 amino acids. The V end lost 3 bases, the J end lost 6 bases, and 9 bases lay between the germline ends. Germline V gives CDR1 SQVTM, CDR2 ANQGSEA. The CDR3 sequence is CSVELSGNIQYF. The CDR3 DNA follows: TGCAGCGTTGAGTTGAGTGGAAACATTCAGTACTTC.

The genes are TRBV20-1 and TRBJ2-5; 8 bases agree with TRBD2. This CDR3 is built from 15 residues. From germline, CDR1 is DFQATT and CDR2 SNEGSKA (reference sequence). The ends lost 3 bases at V and 3 bases at J; junction bases unmatched: 9. CDR3 nucleotide sequence: TGCAGTGCTAGTGTAGCGGGGAAAAATAAAGAGACCCAGTACTTC. It specifies CSASVAGKNKETQYF.

CDR3 amino acids: CASRDYRNTEAFF. Here the CDR3 DNA reads TGTGCCAGTAGGGACTATAGGAACACTGAAGCTTTCTTT. The genes are TRBV19 and TRBJ1-1; D is undetermined. CDR1 and CDR2 from the germline V gene are LNHDA and SQIVND (reference sequence). CDR3 length equals 13 residues. Trimming removed 6 bases at V and 1 base at J, with 9 bases between.

Worth noting for this clone: A read error may account for a junction end that differs from germline. The V and J genes are TRBV28 and TRBJ2-7; 9 nucleotides align to TRBD2. The CDR3 is 17 residues long. Germline loops: CDR1 MDHEN, CDR2 SYDVKM. The chain's CDR3 is CASSLSLSGSTSFEQYF. CDR3 coding DNA: TGTGCCAGCAGTTTAAGCCTTAGCGGGAGCACCTCCTTCGAGCAGTACTTC.

The chain is built from TRBV12-5 and TRBJ2-5; the D gene is possibly TRBD2 (5 bases). Trimming took 3 bases from V and 1 from J, leaving 15 bases between them. This CDR3 region has 16 residues. CDR1 is LGHNT, CDR2 FRNRAP, per germline. This CDR3 is CASGFGSTGLQETQYF. For the CDR3, the DNA is TGTGCTAGTGGTTTCGGGTCGACTGGACTCCAAGAGACCCAGTACTTC.

The gene calls are TRBV9 and TRBJ1-2; TRBD1 might be the D (5 bases). Germline values: CDR1 SGDLS, CDR2 YYNGEE. The CDR3 runs 13 residues. V dropped 5 bases and J dropped 7 bases, with 15 bases sitting between them. This chain's CDR3 is CASRSNGGVGYTF. CDR3 sequence (DNA): TGTGCCAGCAGATCTAACGGGGGGGTTGGCTACACCTTC.

The chain uses TRBV7-2 and TRBJ1-2; 8 nucleotides agree with TRBD1. CDR3 length: 15 residues. V lost 5 bases to trimming and J lost 6 bases; unmatched junction nucleotides: 11. Germline loops: CDR1 SGHTA, CDR2 FQGNSA. CDR3 nucleotide sequence: TGTGCCAGCAGCGAGTGGACCGGGACAGGAAATGGCTACACCTTC. Its protein is CASSEWTGTGNGYTF.

The chain employs TRBV2 and TRBJ1-2, with a possible D match to TRBD1 (5 bases). Trimming shortened V by 1 base and J by 2 bases, and 5 bases separated the two germline ends. Germline CDR1 and CDR2: SNHLY and FYNNEI. This CDR3 spans 13 amino acids. Here the CDR3 reads CASSEEGNYGYTF. The CDR3 region has the DNA TGTGCCAGCAGTGAAGAGGGGAACTATGGCTACACCTTC. The variable domain in full, with the rest retrieved from reference TRBV2 and TRBJ1-2, is EPEVTQTPSHQVTQMGQEVILRCVPISNHLYFYWYRQILGQKVEFLVSFYNNEISEKSEIFDDQFSVERPDGSNFTLKIRSTKLEDSAMYFCASSEEGNYGYTFGSGTRLTVV.

The chain links TRBV2 to TRBJ1-4; D is unclear. The CDR3 covers 14 residues. V was pared by 8 bases and J by 4 bases, with 14 bases between. Germline CDR1 SNHLY, CDR2 FYNNEI. The DNA of the CDR3 is TGTGCCAGCTCCGAAATAAGGAGTAATGAAAAACTGTTTTTT. This encodes CASSEIRSNEKLFF.

The chain recombines TRBV6-6 with TRBJ2-5; 9 bases are a match to TRBD1. Per germline, CDR1 MNHNY and CDR2 SVGAGI (reference sequence). This CDR3 contains 14 residues. Germline trimming cut 8 bases from V and 5 bases from J; bases unmatched to any gene: 9. CDR3 residues: CASCRDRVWETQYF. The CDR3 DNA sequence: TGTGCCAGCTGCCGGGACAGGGTGTGGGAGACCCAGTACTTC.

Note on this clone: One junction end disagrees with the germline gene, perhaps due to a read error. The rearrangement uses TRBV10-3 and TRBJ2-5; D is possibly TRBD2 (5 bases). This CDR3 comprises 9 residues. Germline CDR1 and CDR2: ENHRY and SYGVKD. The CDR3 sequence: CAITKNGNF. The CDR3 DNA sequence: TGTGCCATCACTAAGAACGGGAACTTC.

This clone has only one observation. The rearrangement links TRBV7-2 to TRBJ1-4; D ambiguous. This CDR3 is built from 13 residues. Germline loops: CDR1 SGHTA, CDR2 FQGNSA. The V and J ends lost 5 bases and 4 bases respectively, with 8 bases between them. CDR3 residues: CASSLRYNEKLFF. In DNA form, the CDR3 reads TGTGCCAGCAGCCTCCGTTATAATGAAAAACTGTTTTTT.

The chain recombines TRBV19 with TRBJ1-2, with D tentatively TRBD1 (6 bases). This CDR3 has 14 amino acids. The germline CDR1 and CDR2 sequences are LNHDA and SQIVND (reference sequence). Trimming cost V 4 bases and J 3 bases, with 12 bases left between them. For the CDR3, the DNA is TGTGCCAGTAGTAGGTCAGGGGTAGACTATGGCTACACCTTC. Amino acids: CASSRSGVDYGYTF.

In its sample, this clone was seen once. The CDR3 nucleotides are TGCGCCAGTTCCCCTTTGGGACAGGGGAACAATTCACCCCTCCACTTT. It yields the protein CASSPLGQGNNSPLHF. The rearrangement links TRBV10-2 to TRBJ1-6, with 10 nucleotides matching TRBD1. V lost 9 bases and J lost 7; bases outside the gene matches: 12. The CDR3 consists of 16 residues. The germline V gene has CDR1 WSHSY and CDR2 SAAADI.

The chain joins TRBV3-1 (or the pseudogene TRBV3-2) to TRBJ2-1, with 11 bases matching TRBD1. The CDR3 sequence is 13 residues long. With V trimmed by 1 base and J by 15 bases, 5 bases remained unmatched. The germline gives CDR1 LGHDT, CDR2 YNNKEL (reference sequence). In DNA form, the CDR3 reads TGTGCCAGCAGCCAAGGGACAGGGGGCCTTCGGTTCTTC. Amino acids: CASSQGTGGLRFF.

The rearrangement links TRBV9 to TRBJ1-1; D unresolved. Germline-derived CDR1 and CDR2 are SGDLS and YYNGEE. CDR3 length equals 13 residues. Deletions cut 2 bases from V and 6 bases from J, with 11 bases between. CDR3 sequence: CASSVTDYSEAFF. The CDR3 DNA reads TGTGCCAGCAGCGTGACTGATTACTCTGAAGCTTTCTTT.

The V and J genes are TRBV10-3 and TRBJ2-3, with TRBD2 matching over 9 bases. V shed 10 bases, J shed 1 base, and the junction held 6 bases outside the gene matches. CDR1 is ENHRY, CDR2 SYGVKD, per germline. This CDR3 region has 14 residues. CDR3 nucleotide sequence: TGTGCCACACTGTTAGCGGGGGGCACAGATACGCAGTATTTT. Its protein product is CATLLAGGTDTQYF.

This chain links TRBV6-5 with TRBJ1-6; no reliable D call. CDR1 and CDR2 (germline): MNHEY, SVGAGI. V lost 5 bases and J lost 6, with 11 bases in between. This CDR3 has 14 amino acids. The DNA of the CDR3 is TGTGCCAGCAGTCTAGGAGGGTCTAATTCACCCCTCCACTTT. Its protein is CASSLGGSNSPLHF.

This chain uses TRBV6-8 with TRBJ1-1; 10 bases map to TRBD1. The germline V gene has CDR1 MNHGY and CDR2 SAAAGT. This CDR3 is 18 amino acids long. Trimming took 6 bases from V and 3 from J; bases not matched to a gene: 16. Here the CDR3 reads CASSKGRDRGLGDTEAFF. CDR3 nucleotides: TGTGCCAGCAGCAAGGGACGGGACAGGGGACTAGGGGACACTGAAGCTTTCTTT.